This T cell receptor beta chain is from a study of radiotherapy plus CTLA-4 blockade in lung cancer. Across the whole study: Patients showed objective responses in 18% of cases and disease control in about 30%.

The CDR3 sequence is 14 residues long. Germline-derived CDR1 and CDR2 are SGDLS and YYNGEE. Trimming cost V 2 bases and J 5 bases; bases outside gene matches: 1. Study findings and constraints: TCR clones of tumor origin grew in blood after radiotherapy plus ipilimumab. The best predictor of response was reported to be early blood T cell clone dynamics, with interferon-beta.

The study gave focal radiation plus ipilimumab CTLA-4 blockade to patients with chemo-refractory metastatic non-small-cell lung cancer. A few counts support this clone. Antigen unknown. Only in-frame clones appear in the TCRdb table, and some are missing; sequencing was by immunoSEQ multiplex PCR. The data hold about 57,000 clones, with around 79% observed a single time. The source was peripheral blood, collected from a patient treated with radiotherapy plus ipilimumab. This receptor was identified in a human donor with non-small cell lung cancer who had a complete response to radiotherapy plus ipilimumab. The gene calls are TRBV9 and TRBJ2-1, with 10 positions matching TRBD1. In nucleotides, the CDR3 is TGTGCCAGCAGCGTGGGGACAGGGGACAATGAGCAGTTCTTC. Its protein is CASSVGTGDNEQFF.